The 26 T cell receptor beta chains listed next were all sequenced from one sample in a study of long-term antiretroviral therapy in people with HIV. Sequencing relied on immunoSEQ assay v3.0, run at survey level. The method was immunoSEQ multiplex PCR; TCRdb's version includes in-frame clones alone and lacks a portion of them. This sample has tens of thousands of clones, with 87% found just once. The starting material was unsorted PBMCs, obtained 2 years after starting antiretroviral therapy. Receptors were obtained from a man aged 50 to 60 with HIV.

The chain joins TRBV14 to TRBJ2-2; D gene ambiguous. CDR1 and CDR2 (germline): SGHDN, FVKESK. With 1 base removed from V and 1 base from J, the gap between germline ends came to 7 bases. The CDR3 runs 15 residues. The CDR3 region has the DNA TGTGCCAGCAGCCAAGTTTTGGGGAACACCGGGGAGCTGTTTTTT. It is translated as CASSQVLGNTGELFF.

This clone was picked up one time. The V gene is TRBV6-5, the J gene TRBJ2-2; 7 bases are a match to TRBD1. Germline CDR1 and CDR2: MNHEY and SVGAGI. Trimming at V came to 6 bases and at J to 6 bases, leaving 10 bases not matched to a gene. This CDR3 contains 15 residues. For the CDR3, the DNA is TGTGCCAGCAGACCTGAGACAGGGTCTCCCGGGGAGCTGTTTTTT. Its translation: CASRPETGSPGELFF.

The rearrangement links TRBV7-8 to TRBJ2-1, with TRBD2 identical over 10 bases. CDR3 size: 14 residues. Germline CDR1 is SGHVS and CDR2 is FQNEAQ. The V gene end was trimmed by 5 bases and the J gene end by 8 bases; junction bases not matched to a gene: 6. CDR3 protein: CASSPGLAAYEQFF. The CDR3 DNA reads TGTGCCAGCAGCCCCGGACTAGCGGCCTATGAGCAGTTCTTC.

The chain joins TRBV2 to TRBJ2-5; no clear D gene. The CDR3 has 15 amino acids. The germline gives CDR1 SNHLY, CDR2 FYNNEI. V was trimmed by 6 bases and J by 0 bases, leaving 14 bases between them. The CDR3 region has the DNA TGTGCCAGCAGCTTAAGGGCGGCACACCAAGAGACCCAGTACTTC. Translating gives CASSLRAAHQETQYF.

The gene calls are TRBV4-1 and TRBJ1-1; the D gene is possibly TRBD1 (6 bases). Germline lookup yields CDR1 MGHRA and CDR2 YSYEKL. Trimming shortened V by 7 bases and J by 0 bases, and 21 bases separated the two germline ends. This CDR3 spans 17 amino acids. CDR3 nucleotides: TGCGCCAGCAATTCTGGGCGGGGGCCGACCTTGAACACTGAAGCTTTCTTT. Protein product: CASNSGRGPTLNTEAFF.

The table lists this clone with a count of one. The chain uses TRBV15 and TRBJ2-7, with 14 nucleotides matching TRBD2. CDR1 is LNHNV and CDR2 is YYDKDF in the germline V gene (reference sequence). This CDR3 is built from 14 residues. V lost 5 bases and J lost 6; bases outside the gene matches: 3. The CDR3 DNA reads as TGTGCCACCAGCTCCGGGACTAGCGGGAGCGAGCAGTACTTC. Translated: CATSSGTSGSEQYF.

The V call is TRBV5-6, the J call TRBJ2-7; D is unclear. V lost 3 bases to trimming and J lost 7 bases, with 14 bases between them. CDR3 length: 13 amino acids. The V gene's germline CDR1 is SGHDT and CDR2 YYEEEE. CDR3 sequence (DNA): TGTGCCAGCAGCTCGTTTAGATTGTATGAGCAGTACTTC. It specifies CASSSFRLYEQYF. The full variable domain, rest sourced from reference TRBV5-6 and TRBJ2-7, is DAGVTQSPTHLIKTRGQQVTLRCSPKSGHDTVSWYQQALGQGPQFIFQYYEEEERQRGNFPDRFSGHQFPNYSSELNVNALLLGDSALYLCASSSFRLYEQYFGPGTRLTVT.

J is TRBJ2-6 and V is TRBV4-3; D call uncertain. The CDR3 spans 17 residues. V lost 5 bases and J 2 bases, leaving 16 bases between the germline ends. The germline V gene encodes CDR1 LGHNA and CDR2 YSLEER. The CDR3 DNA sequence: TGCGCCAGCAGCAAAGGAGTTTGGGGAACTGGGGCCAACGTCCTGACTTTC. Translating it yields CASSKGVWGTGANVLTF.

This clone has more than one count but fewer than ten. The genes are TRBV4-1 and TRBJ2-7, with D unclear. Looked up from germline, CDR1 is MGHRA and CDR2 is YSYEKL. This CDR3 has 13 amino acids. V lost 3 bases and J 1 base, leaving 7 bases between the germline ends. The CDR3 DNA reads TGCGCCAGCAGCCACGTCGGTTCCTACGAGCAGTACTTC. It specifies CASSHVGSYEQYF.

This chain links TRBV27 with TRBJ1-1; D is ambiguous. The germline CDR1 and CDR2 sequences are MNHEY and SMNVEV (reference sequence). V lost 8 bases, J lost 3 bases, and 16 bases lay in between. The CDR3 is 14 amino acids. The CDR3 coding sequence is TGTGCCAGCGGTGGCGGAATATGGTACACTGAAGCTTTCTTT. Its protein product is CASGGGIWYTEAFF.

This chain joins TRBV19 and TRBJ2-7, with D possibly TRBD2 on 6 matching bases. The CDR3 sequence is 14 residues long. Trimming removed 6 bases from V and 4 bases from J, with 16 bases in between. CDR1 is LNHDA and CDR2 is SQIVND in the germline V gene (reference sequence). CDR3 DNA sequence: TGTGCCAGTAGCCCTCGGGGGATGGGGTACGAGCAGTACTTC. It is translated as CASSPRGMGYEQYF.

The chain joins TRBV4-3 to TRBJ1-3; weak D call: TRBD1 (6 bases). The CDR3 spans 13 residues. The V end lost 4 bases, the J end lost 8 bases, and 12 bases lay between the germline ends. Germline V CDR1 and CDR2: LGHNA, YSLEER. In DNA form, the CDR3 reads TGCGCCAGCAGCCCCCGAGGGGGGGACACCATATATTTT. As protein: CASSPRGGDTIYF.

V and J are TRBV14 and TRBJ1-3; D gene unclear. The CDR3 contains 14 residues. Germline CDR1 SGHDN, CDR2 FVKESK. The germline V and J ends were trimmed by 4 bases and 0 bases, with 7 bases remaining between them. CDR3 coding DNA: TGTGCCAGCAGCCGACACGTCTCTGGAAACACCATATATTTT. Protein: CASSRHVSGNTIYF.

This sequence joins TRBV5-6 and TRBJ1-1; no definite D call. This CDR3 spans 14 amino acids. Trimming pared 4 bases from V and 1 base from J, leaving 11 bases between. CDR1 SGHDT and CDR2 YYEEEE come from the germline V gene. The DNA of the CDR3 is TGTGCCAGCAGCCAGACGAACCGGAACACTGAAGCTTTCTTT. It codes for CASSQTNRNTEAFF.

The CDR3 DNA reads as TGTGCCTGGACCCCCAGAGGGAGTGATGGCTACACCTTC. Residues: CAWTPRGSDGYTF. The chain uses TRBV30 and TRBJ1-2; D ambiguous. Germline loops: CDR1 GTSNPN, CDR2 SVGIG (reference sequence). V dropped 4 bases and J dropped 6 bases, with 15 bases sitting between them. The CDR3 has 13 amino acids.

The chain couples TRBV9 to TRBJ2-4; D not resolved. The germline gives CDR1 SGDLS, CDR2 YYNGEE. Trimming pared 3 bases from V and 6 bases from J, leaving 7 bases between. CDR3 size: 12 residues. CDR3 sequence reads: CASSEPSNIQYF. The CDR3 bases are TGTGCCAGCAGCGAGCCGTCAAACATTCAGTACTTC.

The rearrangement links TRBV6-6 to TRBJ1-5; D is unresolved. Germline V gives CDR1 MNHNY, CDR2 SVGAGI (reference sequence). The germline V and J ends were trimmed by 8 bases and 5 bases, with 13 bases remaining between them. The CDR3 spans 13 residues. CDR3 in amino acids: CASRIELYQPQHF. The CDR3 DNA follows: TGTGCCAGCCGAATTGAATTGTATCAGCCCCAGCATTTT.

The chain has TRBV11-2 and TRBJ2-3; no firm D call. Germline CDR1 SGHAT, CDR2 FQNNGV. The CDR3 covers 12 residues. Trimming cost V 1 base and J 5 bases, with 4 bases left between them. Here the CDR3 DNA reads TGTGCCAGCAGCTTAGTGATAGATACGCAGTATTTT. Translation: CASSLVIDTQYF.

The rearrangement joins TRBV5-1 to TRBJ1-3; no reliable D call. CDR1 is SGHRS, CDR2 YFSETQ, per germline. V gave up 0 bases and J gave up 1 base, with 2 bases separating them. The CDR3 is 13 amino acids. The CDR3 coding sequence is TGCGCCAGCAGCTTGGGATCTGGAAACACCATATATTTT. Protein sequence: CASSLGSGNTIYF.

The rearrangement joins TRBV5-1 to TRBJ2-7; D could derive from TRBD1 or TRBD2 (6 bases each). V lost 0 bases to trimming and J lost 2 bases, with 15 bases between them. Germline V gene lookup returns CDR1 SGHRS and CDR2 YFSETQ. The CDR3 totals 16 residues. The CDR3 DNA sequence: TGCGCCAGCAGCTTGGAGGCGGGACAAACCACCTACGAGCAGTACTTC. As protein: CASSLEAGQTTYEQYF.

The chain combines TRBV14 with TRBJ1-2, with D possibly matching TRBD1 (5 bases). This CDR3 is 15 amino acids long. V was cut by 3 bases and J by 3 bases, with 14 bases left in between. Germline-derived CDR1 and CDR2 are SGHDN and FVKESK. The CDR3 spells CASSHKLGRDYGYTF. DNA of the CDR3: TGTGCCAGCAGCCATAAACTCGGCAGGGACTATGGCTACACCTTC.

The chain combines TRBV5-1 with TRBJ1-3; 9 bases align to TRBD1. CDR1 is SGHRS, CDR2 YFSETQ, per germline. V trimming: 4 bases; J trimming: 7 bases; junction bases outside the gene matches: 6. The CDR3 totals 14 residues. The CDR3: CASSQTGGANTIYF. The CDR3 nucleotides read TGCGCCAGCAGCCAAACAGGGGGCGCGAACACCATATATTTT.

The rearrangement uses TRBV27 and TRBJ2-7, with D perhaps TRBD1 (6 bases). With 1 base removed from V and 7 bases from J, the gap between germline ends came to 17 bases. The CDR3 is 15 amino acids. Looked up from germline, CDR1 is MNHEY and CDR2 is SMNVEV (reference sequence). CDR3 region: CASSLYSGGTGEQYF. The CDR3 nucleotides are TGTGCCAGCAGTTTATACAGTGGGGGTACAGGGGAGCAGTACTTC.

This chain uses TRBV7-9 with TRBJ1-3; 7 bases fit TRBD1. V trimming: 5 bases; J trimming: 0 bases; junction bases outside the gene matches: 4. CDR3 size: 15 residues. The V gene's germline CDR1 is SEHNR and CDR2 FQNEAQ (reference sequence). CDR3 amino acids: CASSPRDSSGNTIYF. The DNA of the CDR3 is TGTGCCAGCAGCCCTAGGGACAGCTCTGGAAACACCATATATTTT.

This sequence joins TRBV27 and TRBJ1-6, with TRBD1 identical over 7 bases. J was trimmed by 0 bases and V by 1 base; bases with no gene match: 9. CDR1 is MNHEY, CDR2 SMNVEV, per germline (reference sequence). The CDR3 spans 19 residues. DNA of the CDR3: TGTGCCAGCAGTTTATTCCCCCCCAGGGGGAGCTCCTATAATTCACCCCTCCACTTT. This codes for CASSLFPPRGSSYNSPLHF.

The V and J genes are TRBV14 and TRBJ1-2, with D tentatively TRBD1 (6 bases). Germline CDR1 and CDR2: SGHDN and FVKESK. The CDR3 sequence is 13 residues long. Between the trimmed V and J ends, which lost 1 base and 8 bases, there was a span of 11 bases. The CDR3 loop reads CASSQGYRAGYTF. DNA of the CDR3: TGTGCCAGCAGCCAAGGCTACAGGGCCGGCTACACCTTC.